These 21 T cell receptor beta chains share one sample of origin, sequenced in a study of control samples from healthy donors and cancer patients. Using immunoSEQ multiplex PCR, the repertoire was profiled, and TCRdb retains in-frame clones only, with some absent. The top ten hold 8% of the sample, which has more than 80,000 clones, 80% to 95% seen once. Sequenced: blood. Receptors were obtained from a man aged 18 to 30 in good health.

V is TRBV10-2 and J is TRBJ2-5; D ambiguous. The CDR3 extends over 14 amino acids. The V end was cut by 4 bases, the J end by 1 base, with 10 bases between. Germline values: CDR1 WSHSY, CDR2 SAAADI. CDR3 in amino acids: CASSVTGPQETQYF. In nucleotides, the CDR3 is TGCGCCAGCAGTGTAACCGGGCCCCAAGAGACCCAGTACTTC.

This chain connects TRBV14 to TRBJ1-1; D is perhaps TRBD1 (6 bases). Trimming removed 4 bases at V and 6 bases at J, with 21 bases between. There are 16 residues in the CDR3. The germline V gene has CDR1 SGHDN and CDR2 FVKESK. CDR3 DNA sequence: TGTGCCAGCAGCCCGAAACGGACAGCAAGGGAGTCTGAAGCTTTCTTT. Translating gives CASSPKRTARESEAFF. Full variable domain (outside the CDR3, taken from reference TRBV14 and TRBJ1-1): EAGVTQFPSHSVIEKGQTVTLRCDPISGHDNLYWYRRVMGKEIKFLLHFVKESKQDESGMPNNRFLAERTGGTYSTLKVQPAELEDSGVYFCASSPKRTARESEAFFGQGTRLTVV.

This chain links TRBV9 with TRBJ2-1, with 11 bases that match TRBD2. V was pared by 0 bases and J by 7 bases, with 6 bases of the junction left unmatched. Germline V CDR1 and CDR2: SGDLS, YYNGEE. There are 16 residues in the CDR3. CDR3 residues: CASSVEDSGRGNEQFF. The CDR3 coding sequence is TGTGCCAGCAGCGTAGAGGATAGCGGGAGGGGTAATGAGCAGTTCTTC. The whole variable domain, filled in from reference TRBV9 and TRBJ2-1, reads DSGVTQTPKHLITATGQRVTLRCSPRSGDLSVYWYQQSLDQGLQFLIQYYNGEERAKGNILERFSAQQFPDLHSELNLSSLELGDSALYFCASSVEDSGRGNEQFFGPGTRLTVL.

The chain joins TRBV6-7 to TRBJ1-3; TRBD1 agrees at 8 bases. TRBV6-7 is treated as an ORF (open reading frame) with a function not yet certain. CDR3 length: 17 residues. Losses at the gene ends were 5 bases for V and 0 bases for J; bases not matched to a gene: 9. In DNA form, the CDR3 reads TGTGCCAGCAGTCGTCGGGACAGGCCCTACTCTGGAAACACCATATATTTT. Its protein is CASSRRDRPYSGNTIYF.

V is TRBV7-3 and J is TRBJ2-3, with 9 bases that match TRBD2. CDR1 and CDR2 from the germline V gene are SGHTA and FQGTGA. There are 14 residues in the CDR3. With V trimmed by 5 bases and J by 3 bases, 3 bases remained unmatched. CDR3 sequence (DNA): TGTGCCAGCAGCGGACTAGCGAGAACAGATACGCAGTATTTT. This translates into CASSGLARTDTQYF.

V is TRBV6-2 or TRBV6-3 and J is TRBJ1-1, with D uncertain. Trimming stripped 2 bases from V and 1 base from J, with 11 bases between. Looked up from germline, CDR1 is MNHEY and CDR2 is SVGEGT. This CDR3 region has 15 residues. The CDR3 region has the DNA TGTGCCAGCAGTTACAGGGCATTGAGGAACACTGAAGCTTTCTTT. Translation: CASSYRALRNTEAFF.

This clone was picked up a small number of times. The chain joins TRBV11-2 to TRBJ2-3; D gene unclear. V gave up 3 bases and J gave up 8 bases, with 9 bases separating them. CDR3 size: 12 residues. Germline assignment: CDR1 SGHAT and CDR2 FQNNGV. Written as DNA, the CDR3 is TGTGCCAGCAGCTTCTGGTCCGGTACGCAGTATTTT. Residues: CASSFWSGTQYF.

The chain recombines TRBV20-1 with TRBJ2-1; D is tentatively TRBD1 or TRBD2 (5 bases each). The V gene lost 3 bases and the J gene lost 2 bases, with 14 bases spanning the gap. Germline CDR1 reads DFQATT; CDR2 reads SNEGSKA (reference sequence). CDR3 length: 15 amino acids. CDR3 in amino acids: CSASPGPPPYNEQFF. The CDR3 DNA is TGCAGTGCTAGTCCGGGGCCGCCTCCCTACAATGAGCAGTTCTTC.

The CDR3 DNA follows: TGTGCCAGCAGCTTGGGGTCAGCGCCGTATGAGACCCAGTACTTC. Encoded protein: CASSLGSAPYETQYF. The chain combines TRBV5-4 with TRBJ2-5; D gene ambiguous. With 0 bases removed from V and 5 bases from J, the gap between germline ends came to 14 bases. Looked up from germline, CDR1 is SGHNT and CDR2 is YYREEE (reference sequence). The CDR3 loop spans 15 amino acids.

The rearrangement uses TRBV27 and TRBJ2-1, with 8 positions matching TRBD1. This CDR3 has 14 amino acids. Unmatched junction bases numbered 8, after V lost 5 bases and J lost 8 bases. Germline CDR1 and CDR2: MNHEY and SMNVEV (reference sequence). CDR3 coding DNA: TGTGCCAGCAGTCCATGGACAGGGAGTTATGAGCAGTTCTTC. As protein: CASSPWTGSYEQFF.

The rearrangement joins TRBV4-2 to TRBJ2-1; D is possibly TRBD2 (5 bases). Trimming took off 2 bases at V and 4 bases at J, with 12 bases between the two ends. The CDR3 has 15 amino acids. CDR1 is LGHNA and CDR2 is YNFKEQ in the germline V gene. For the CDR3, the DNA is TGTGCCAGCAGCCAACGGGGTAGCGCGTACAATGAGCAGTTCTTC. Its translation: CASSQRGSAYNEQFF.

The rearrangement links TRBV10-3 to TRBJ2-1; 13 bases fit TRBD2. V lost 0 bases and J lost 7; bases outside the gene matches: 6. There are 17 residues in the CDR3. Germline CDR1 ENHRY, CDR2 SYGVKD. The CDR3 coding sequence is TGTGCCATCAGTGAGTCAGGGGGGACTAGCGGGAAAAATGAGCAGTTCTTC. Translation gives CAISESGGTSGKNEQFF.

This chain joins TRBV5-5 and TRBJ2-3; perhaps TRBD2 as D (5 bases). The CDR3 totals 16 residues. Germline CDR1 is SGHKS and CDR2 is YYEKEE (reference sequence). The V and J ends lost 4 bases and 2 bases respectively, with 17 bases between them. The CDR3 region is CASSPLDSYYTDTQYF. The DNA of the CDR3 is TGTGCCAGCAGCCCGCTGGACTCATATTACACAGATACGCAGTATTTT.

The rearrangement uses TRBV5-6 and TRBJ2-1, with 11 bases lining up with TRBD2. This CDR3 is 17 amino acids long. Germline CDR1 is SGHDT and CDR2 is YYEEEE. Trimming took 2 bases from V and 6 from J; bases not matched to a gene: 10. CDR3 sequence: CASSLDQLAGVLNEQFF. The CDR3 bases are TGTGCCAGCAGCTTAGACCAACTAGCGGGAGTCCTCAATGAGCAGTTCTTC.

This rearrangement joins TRBV6-1 to TRBJ1-1; no definite D call. The CDR3 consists of 15 residues. V was shortened by 2 bases and J by 3 bases, with 13 bases between the two germline ends. Per the germline V gene, CDR1 is MNHNS and CDR2 is SASEGT. As DNA, the CDR3 is TGTGCCAGCAGTGAACTGAGAGGCTTAGACACTGAAGCTTTCTTT. Its protein product is CASSELRGLDTEAFF.

The rearrangement uses TRBV15 and TRBJ1-3, with a tentative D call TRBD1 (6 bases). Germline V lookup: CDR1 LNHNV, CDR2 YYDKDF (reference sequence). The CDR3 covers 17 residues. V lost 5 bases, J lost 4 bases, and 21 bases lay in between. CDR3 protein: CATSGPTPGDTGNTIYF. The CDR3 nucleotides are TGTGCCACCAGCGGACCTACGCCGGGGGACACAGGAAACACCATATATTTT.

The chain carries TRBV9 and TRBJ2-1, with TRBD1 matching 9 bases. After removal of 0 bases from V and 5 bases from J, the junction contained 3 bases not matched to a gene. Per germline, CDR1 SGDLS and CDR2 YYNGEE. The CDR3 is 15 residues long. DNA of the CDR3: TGTGCCAGCAGCGTAGGACAGGGGGACGACAATGAGCAGTTCTTC. This translates into CASSVGQGDDNEQFF.

V and J are TRBV6-4 and TRBJ2-3; D might be TRBD2 (5 bases). The CDR3 is made up of 11 amino acids. V was clipped by 6 bases and J by 9 bases, with 10 bases between them. CDR1 and CDR2 (germline): MRHNA, SNTAGT. The CDR3 DNA reads TGTGCCAGCAGCGAACTAGGCACGCAGTATTTT. This translates into CASSELGTQYF.

This rearrangement joins TRBV25-1 to TRBJ2-1; 9 nucleotides line up with TRBD2. CDR1 and CDR2 (germline): MGHDK, SYGVNS. This CDR3 comprises 17 residues. With 4 bases clipped from V and 4 bases from J, the junction kept 11 bases outside the gene matches. The CDR3 DNA follows: TGTGCCAGCAGTGTCCAGGGTAGCGGGGGAATATACAATGAGCAGTTCTTC. The encoded protein is CASSVQGSGGIYNEQFF.

The chain uses TRBV19 and TRBJ1-1; D uncertain. Germline-derived CDR1 and CDR2 are LNHDA and SQIVND (reference sequence). V was pared by 7 bases and J by 6 bases, with 15 bases between. The CDR3 totals 13 residues. The CDR3 loop is CASKARRPAEAFF. Written as DNA, the CDR3 is TGTGCCAGTAAGGCTCGACGGCCCGCTGAAGCTTTCTTT.

The chain joins TRBV5-6 to TRBJ2-1, with 7 bases that match TRBD1. Germline V lookup: CDR1 SGHDT, CDR2 YYEEEE. After removal of 5 bases from V and 9 bases from J, the junction contained 11 bases not matched to a gene. This CDR3 is 14 amino acids long. CDR3 sequence reads: CASRRQGEIGEQFF. The CDR3 DNA sequence: TGTGCCAGCAGGCGCCAGGGGGAGATTGGTGAGCAGTTCTTC.